This TCR beta chain was recovered during a study of blood T cell repertoires in COVID-19 (TCRdb year 2020). Regarding the complete study: Samples from collaborators originated in the United States, Italy and Spain and spanned both the acute and convalescent phases of COVID-19. The prospective study material was composed of cDNA or gDNA derived from T cells, B-cell-depleted T cells, or PBMCs. The dataset comprised deeply sampled blood TCRbeta repertoires from subjects exposed to, actively infected with, or recovered from COVID-19. The repertoires were made available in a free public database intended to serve as a resource for research on the immune response to SARS-CoV-2. The samples were drawn from the first 160 participants of the ongoing ImmuneRACE study and from over a thousand subjects provided by 6 global collaborators. A de-identified subject ID, COVID-19 status, age in years and sex were almost always included in the sample metadata. Where HLA class I and class II types were available, the types were taken from metadata supplied by the sample provider, not from assay-based typing. Broader findings and caveats from the paper: Clinical and demographic metadata were provided uncurated, with the amount varying by source and participant.

TCRbeta CDR3 regions were amplified from genomic DNA using the immunoSEQ Assay, a bias-controlled multiplex PCR. The study's processing was this. Nucleated cell counts per sample were estimated from amplification of reference gene primers within the assay. To quantify the absolute abundance of each unique TCRbeta CDR3 rearrangement, sequence reads were collapsed and filtered. Productive Simpson clonality was computed per sample as the square root of Simpson's diversity index over productive rearrangements. In its TCRdb copy, this immuneACCESS table keeps in-frame sequences only and misses some clones. Where compared with another copy, unresolved V genes explain less than half of these, and the others have no known cause. The V and J calls and clone size are taken from that table; D and trimming were inferred from the DNA. The sample includes 250,000 to 350,000 clones, with almost 90% observed a single time. The leading ten clones occupy 3.5% to 4.5% of the sample.

Enrolling through a virtual design, the prospective study's participants ranged in age from roughly 18 to 100 years and lived across roughly 23 United States geographic areas. Cohort assignment in the prospective study relied on participant-reported clinical history from a screening survey and a study questionnaire. In the prospective study, mobile phlebotomists collected whole blood, serum and a nasopharyngeal or oropharyngeal swab from each participant. Additional blood draws and questionnaires over an approximately 2-month period could optionally be provided by prospective study participants. Blood samples from the prospective study were shipped frozen or at room temperature prior to DNA extraction. For this clone: Its antigen is still unknown. The record has no base qualities; no much larger clone is one base away.

This sequence originates from a woman between 18 and 30 years old with acute COVID-19. The sequenced sample consisted of PBMCs or T cells enriched from blood (not recorded which).

The CDR3: CASSRGTVTDTQYF. The DNA reads TGTGCCAGCAGCCGTGGGACTGTCACAGATACGCAGTATTTT. The chain employs TRBV7-3 and TRBJ2-3; 6 matching bases give a weak D call of TRBD2. The CDR3 has 14 amino acids, counting the end cysteine and phenylalanine. Kept here is only the CDR3 DNA, which spans 42 bases and is read in frame from base 1. V and J are truncated by 5 bases and 2 bases respectively, leaving an intervening sequence of 11 bases. In the germline V gene, CDR1 corresponds to SGHTA and CDR2 to FQGTGA.